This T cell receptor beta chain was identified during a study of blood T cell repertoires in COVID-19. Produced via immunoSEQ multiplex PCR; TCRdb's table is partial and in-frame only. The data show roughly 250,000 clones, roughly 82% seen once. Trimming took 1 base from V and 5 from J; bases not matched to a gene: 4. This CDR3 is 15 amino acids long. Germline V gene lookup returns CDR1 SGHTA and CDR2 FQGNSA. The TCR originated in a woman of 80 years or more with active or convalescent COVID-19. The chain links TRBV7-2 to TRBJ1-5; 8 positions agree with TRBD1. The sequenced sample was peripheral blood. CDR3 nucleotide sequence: TGTGCCAGCAGCTTAGGGACAGGGTTATATCAGCCCCAGCATTTT. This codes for CASSLGTGLYQPQHF.